A selection of T cell receptor beta chains follows, all from one sample in a study of beta chain features in type 1 diabetes. The table came from immunoSEQ multiplex PCR; TCRdb's copy has only in-frame clones and leaves some out. The sample has 250,000 to 350,000 clones, 14% seen once. Sequencing was done on a sample of naive CD4+ T cells from blood. The source is a man younger than 45 with type 1 diabetes. Each CDR3 is given with its conserved first and last residue. Each record gives: CDR3 length, J gene, V gene, CDR3 protein.

cdr3_length: 13; j_call: TRBJ2-5; v_call: TRBV11-3; cdr3_aa: CASSDNRGETQYF
cdr3_length: 17; j_call: TRBJ2-1; v_call: TRBV2; cdr3_aa: CASSYPPLAVSYNEQFF
cdr3_length: 14; j_call: TRBJ2-5; v_call: TRBV6-1; cdr3_aa: CASSEANSQETQYF
cdr3_length: 13; j_call: TRBJ2-2; v_call: TRBV29-1; cdr3_aa: CSVGGGDYGELFF
cdr3_length: 17; j_call: TRBJ2-6; v_call: TRBV10-3; cdr3_aa: CATAPGQGALGANVLTF
cdr3_length: 17; j_call: TRBJ2-2; v_call: TRBV18; cdr3_aa: CASSPTGQGTNTGELFF
cdr3_length: 16; j_call: TRBJ2-1; v_call: TRBV7-2; cdr3_aa: CASSFQAGTSYNEQFF
cdr3_length: 14; j_call: TRBJ2-6; v_call: TRBV27; cdr3_aa: CASSLFTGANVLTF
cdr3_length: 16; j_call: TRBJ2-4; v_call: TRBV2; cdr3_aa: CASSDPTSGGLGIQYF
cdr3_length: 14; j_call: TRBJ1-5; v_call: TRBV7-2; cdr3_aa: CASSQDSINQPQHF
cdr3_length: 12; j_call: TRBJ1-2; v_call: TRBV13; cdr3_aa: CASSSTVYGYTF
cdr3_length: 15; j_call: TRBJ2-5; v_call: TRBV7-3; cdr3_aa: CASSLNSGSQETQYF
cdr3_length: 14; j_call: TRBJ2-5; v_call: TRBV5-4; cdr3_aa: CASSPFRAQETQYF
cdr3_length: 13; j_call: NA; v_call: TRBV7-2; cdr3_aa: CASALAGGYEQYF
cdr3_length: 15; j_call: TRBJ2-2; v_call: TRBV11-3; cdr3_aa: CASTIGLADTGELFF
cdr3_length: 14; j_call: TRBJ1-3; v_call: TRBV5-1; cdr3_aa: CASSTGSSGNTIYF
cdr3_length: 12; j_call: TRBJ2-7; v_call: TRBV10-3; cdr3_aa: CAISSGSTEQYF
cdr3_length: 15; j_call: TRBJ2-1; v_call: TRBV5-1; cdr3_aa: CASSLALSGYNEQFF